This TCR beta chain was captured by sequencing in a study of glioma-infiltrating T cells. V was cut by 6 bases and J by 4 bases, with 9 bases left in between. This CDR3 has 12 amino acids. CDR1 is SNHLY, CDR2 FYNNEI, per germline. Using RNA template, CDR3s of TCR alpha and beta were amplified with iRepertoire arm-PCR. For one-step reverse transcription and amplification, 100-400 ng of tissue mRNA or PBMC total RNA was used. TCRdb recomputed calls from the multiplex PCR reads with MiXCR, one row per CDR3 protein. The sample lists under 200,000 distinct CDR3 sequences, under 55% seen once, with roughly 5.4% in the top ten. To note about this clonotype: Its antigen is still unknown. This may stem from a read error, because a much larger clone lies one nucleotide away.

Notes on the study in general: Non-neoplastic patients had below-expected tissue-blood divergence, while all gliomas exceeded expectation. CDR3 overlap between tissue and blood was very small.

The receptor's source is a human donor with low-grade glioma or glioblastoma, undergoing nonglioma brain surgery, or in good health (not recorded which). The rearrangement joins TRBV2 to TRBJ2-5; D gene ambiguous. The source material was glioma tissue, nonneoplastic brain tissue, or PBMCs (not recorded which). The CDR3 DNA reads TGTGCCAGCAGGTTGGGCAGAGAGACCCAGTACTTC. This gives the protein CASRLGRETQYF.